This T cell receptor beta chain was sequenced in a study of blood T cell repertoires in COVID-19. Study information: COVID-19 samples, acute and convalescent, were from the United States, Italy and Spain. T cells, B-cell-depleted T cells, or PBMCs supplied cDNA or gDNA.

CDR3 length: 16 amino acids. The germline V gene has CDR1 SGHTA and CDR2 FQGNSA. The V gene end was trimmed by 1 base and the J gene end by 2 bases; junction bases not matched to a gene: 7. Per the original methods: From reference gene primer amplification, estimates of nucleated cell counts were derived. Libraries were prepared by immunoSEQ multiplex PCR; TCRdb keeps only in-frame clonotypes and omits some of them. V and J calls and clone size follow that table, whereas D and trimming were derived from the DNA. The data hold over 200,000 clones, with 88% observed a single time. The sequenced sample was peripheral blood. The V and J genes are TRBV7-2 and TRBJ2-5; TRBD2 agrees at 7 bases. This sequence was found in a human donor in a cohort sampled during active COVID-19. CDR3 loop: CASSLGASGAQETQYF. CDR3 nucleotides: TGTGCCAGCAGCTTAGGGGCTAGCGGTGCGCAAGAGACCCAGTACTTC.